One and the same sample provided the 5 T cell receptor beta chains below, sequenced in a study of T cells after yellow fever vaccination. TCRdb itself ran the 5' RACE reads through MiXCR, one entry per CDR3 protein. The sample lists 200,000 to 250,000 distinct CDR3 sequences, 6.9% seen once, with about 0.85% in the top ten. The material was CD4+ T cells sorted from PBMCs, obtained 15 days after the yellow fever booster vaccination. The receptors derive from a man aged 25 to 40 who received the YFV17D yellow fever vaccine.

This chain connects TRBV11-2 to TRBJ2-5, with D unclear. CDR1 SGHAT and CDR2 FQNNGV come from the germline V gene. This CDR3 is built from 12 residues. Trimming removed 5 bases from V and 5 bases from J, with 9 bases in between. DNA of the CDR3: TGTGCCAGCAGCCCAAAGGTGGAGACCCAGTACTTC. Protein: CASSPKVETQYF. Supplemented by reference TRBV11-2 and TRBJ2-5, the full variable domain reads EAGVAQSPRYKIIEKRQSVAFWCNPISGHATLYWYQQILGQGPKLLIQFQNNGVVDDSQLPKDRFSAERLKGVDSTLKIQPAKLEDSAVYLCASSPKVETQYFGPGTRLLVL.

This clonotype was observed a few times. J is TRBJ2-1 and V is TRBV20-1; 11 bases fit TRBD2. The CDR3 is 16 residues long. Trimming took 4 bases from V and 0 from J; bases not matched to a gene: 5. The V gene's germline CDR1 is DFQATT and CDR2 SNEGSKA (reference sequence). The CDR3 here is CSAIAGGASSYNEQFF. CDR3 sequence (DNA): TGCAGTGCTATAGCGGGGGGGGCGAGCTCCTACAATGAGCAGTTCTTC.

This clonotype was detected many times. J is TRBJ2-3 and V is TRBV5-1, with TRBD2 identical over 8 bases. The CDR3 extends over 13 amino acids. The trim removed 5 bases at V and 5 bases at J, leaving 4 bases unmatched. Germline V gene lookup returns CDR1 SGHRS and CDR2 YFSETQ. The CDR3 loop is CASSLGREDTQYF. CDR3 coding DNA: TGCGCCAGCAGTCTCGGGAGGGAAGATACGCAGTATTTT.

J is TRBJ2-3 and V is TRBV7-2; the D is unclear. Per germline, CDR1 SGHTA and CDR2 FQGNSA. The length of the CDR3 is 17 residues. Trimming pared 4 bases from V and 1 base from J, leaving 18 bases between. CDR3 sequence: CASSSPLGGERTDTQYF. CDR3 DNA: TGTGCCAGCAGCTCCCCACTTGGCGGAGAACGCACAGATACGCAGTATTTT. Full variable domain (rest looked up from reference TRBV7-2 and TRBJ2-3): GAGVSQSPSNKVTEKGKDVELRCDPISGHTALYWYRQSLGQGLEFLIYFQGNSAPDKSGLPSDRFSAERTGGSVSTLTIQRTQQEDSAVYLCASSSPLGGERTDTQYFGPGTRLTVL.

A few counts support this clonotype. V gene TRBV6-1 combines with J gene TRBJ2-2, with TRBD2 identical over 14 bases. CDR1 and CDR2 from the germline V gene are MNHNS and SASEGT. The CDR3 totals 16 residues. Unmatched junction bases numbered 5, after V lost 7 bases and J lost 4 bases. CDR3 amino acids: CASIGLAGGITGELFF. The DNA for the CDR3 is TGTGCCAGCATAGGACTAGCGGGAGGTATCACCGGGGAGCTGTTTTTT.